These T cell receptor beta chains were read from a single sample in a study of blood T cell repertoires in COVID-19. TCRdb keeps only in-frame clones here, not all; method: immunoSEQ multiplex PCR. The data show roughly 90,000 clones, with about 84% seen just once and around a quarter held by the top ten. The sequenced material came from peripheral blood. These receptors were taken from a human donor in a cohort sampled during active COVID-19. Each CDR3 is given with its conserved first and last residue. A D gene is named only where the DNA matches it firmly. Only part of the rows carry a size: once, few, many, or a class if the clone is expanded.

j_gene,v_gene,abundance,d_gene,CDR3nt,CDR3aa
TRBJ2-7,TRBV7-2,.,.,TGTGCCAGCAGCTTAGTAGGAAAGGGGAACGAGCAGTACTTC,CASSLVGKGNEQYF
TRBJ2-7,TRBV19,.,TRBD2,TGTGCCAGTAGTATCCAGGCTAGCGGTTCCTACTCCTACGAGCAGTACTTC,CASSIQASGSYSYEQYF
TRBJ2-2,TRBV3-1/TRBV3-2,.,.,TGTGCCAGCAGCCAACCGACGGGCACCGGGGAGCTGTTTTTT,CASSQPTGTGELFF
TRBJ1-4,TRBV6-5,.,.,TGTGCCAGCACCCGAAGTGGAGGCGCTGAAAAACTGTTTTTT,CASTRSGGAEKLFF
TRBJ1-1,TRBV6-6,.,.,TGTGCCAGCAGAGGGGGTGAAGCTTTCTTT,CASRGGEAFF
TRBJ1-5,TRBV24-1,.,.,TGTGCCGCCAGTGATCTAAATCAGCCCCAGCATTTT,CAASDLNQPQHF
TRBJ2-7,TRBV3-1/TRBV3-2,.,.,TGTGCCAGCAGCCCAGATTTTGGGGGGTACGAGCAGTACTTC,CASSPDFGGYEQYF
TRBJ2-1,TRBV24-1,few,TRBD2,TGTGCCACCTCGCCTAGCGGGGACAATGAGCAGTTCTTC,CATSPSGDNEQFF
TRBJ2-1,TRBV6-2/TRBV6-3,.,TRBD2,TGTGCCAGCAGTTACATAGGTCCACGGCTAGCGGGACTAAACAATGAGCAGTTCTTC,CASSYIGPRLAGLNNEQFF
TRBJ2-5,TRBV7-7,.,.,TGTGCCAGCAGCCAAGAGCAGGGGTGGGGAGAGACCCAGTACTTC,CASSQEQGWGETQYF
TRBJ2-7,TRBV25-1,.,.,TGTGCCAGCAGTGATCTATACGAGCAGTACTTC,CASSDLYEQYF